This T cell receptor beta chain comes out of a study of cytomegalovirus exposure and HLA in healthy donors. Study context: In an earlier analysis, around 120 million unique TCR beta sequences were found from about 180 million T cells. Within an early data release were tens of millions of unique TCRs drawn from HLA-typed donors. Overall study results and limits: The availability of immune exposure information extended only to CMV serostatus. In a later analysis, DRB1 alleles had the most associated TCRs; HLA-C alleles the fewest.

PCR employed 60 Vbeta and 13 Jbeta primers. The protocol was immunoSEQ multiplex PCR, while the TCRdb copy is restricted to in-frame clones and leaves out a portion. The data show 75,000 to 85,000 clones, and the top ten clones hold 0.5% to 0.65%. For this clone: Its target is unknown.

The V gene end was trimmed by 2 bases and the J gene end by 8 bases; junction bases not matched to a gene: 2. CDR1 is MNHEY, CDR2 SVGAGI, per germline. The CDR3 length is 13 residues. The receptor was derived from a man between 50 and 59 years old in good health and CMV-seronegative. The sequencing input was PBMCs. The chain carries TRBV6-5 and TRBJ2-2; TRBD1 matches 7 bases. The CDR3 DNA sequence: TGTGCCAGCAGTTACGAGGGGGCGGGGGAGCTGTTTTTT. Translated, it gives CASSYEGAGELFF.